The 26 T cell receptor beta chains reported below all come from one sample, sequenced in a study of T-cell reconstitution after alpha-beta-depleted transplantation in children. Unique molecular identifiers were used in preparing the TCRbeta library. In TCRdb, the PCR reads were re-called with MiXCR into one record per CDR3 protein. The sample lists just over 350,000 distinct CDR3 sequences, about an eighth occurring once. Sequenced here: PBMCs, sampled from the stem cell graft. The receptors were gathered from a human donor who donated a stem cell graft to a child with Fanconi anemia.

There are a few counts of this clonotype. The chain combines TRBV12-3 or TRBV12-4 with TRBJ2-5; TRBD2 is a possible D gene (6 bases). V was cut by 5 bases and J by 0 bases, with 10 bases left in between. The CDR3 spans 14 residues. The DNA of the CDR3 is TGTGCCAGCAGTCCCCGACTAGACCAAGAGACCCAGTACTTC. This sequence encodes CASSPRLDQETQYF.

This clonotype came up a few times. The genes are TRBV4-2 and TRBJ1-4; D remains ambiguous. This CDR3 region has 15 residues. The germline CDR1 and CDR2 sequences are LGHNA and YNFKEQ. V lost 0 bases and J 8 bases, leaving 13 bases between the germline ends. CDR3 protein: CASSQDSQLREKLFF. The DNA for the CDR3 is TGTGCCAGCAGCCAAGATAGCCAGTTAAGAGAAAAACTGTTTTTT.

The chain uses TRBV5-1 and TRBJ2-1; D unclear. V was cut by 0 bases and J by 8 bases, with 15 bases left in between. Germline V gene lookup returns CDR1 SGHRS and CDR2 YFSETQ. This CDR3 is 15 amino acids long. Here the CDR3 reads CASSLGSPEQHEQFF. The CDR3 DNA follows: TGCGCCAGCAGCTTGGGATCCCCGGAACAACATGAGCAGTTCTTC.

This clonotype was recorded once. V usage is TRBV6-2 or TRBV6-3 and J usage is TRBJ1-5; D may be TRBD1 (6 bases). V was cut by 6 bases and J by 3 bases, with 15 bases left in between. The CDR3 covers 15 residues. CDR1 and CDR2 (germline): MNHEY, SVGEGT. CDR3 coding DNA: TGTGCCAGCAGGAAATTACAGGGACCCAATCAGCCCCAGCATTTT. This translates into CASRKLQGPNQPQHF.

The table lists this clonotype with a few counts. V is TRBV12-3 or TRBV12-4 and J is TRBJ2-5; TRBD2 might be the D (6 bases). The CDR3 sequence is 15 residues long. Trimming stripped 8 bases from V and 1 base from J, with 17 bases between. The CDR3 reads CASSQGGLIQETQYF. CDR3 DNA: TGTGCCAGCTCTCAGGGAGGCCTTATCCAAGAGACCCAGTACTTC.

This clonotype was recorded a few times. The chain recombines TRBV20-1 with TRBJ2-7; D is unclear. The CDR3 runs 15 residues. Per germline, CDR1 DFQATT and CDR2 SNEGSKA (reference sequence). Deletions cut 0 bases from V and 3 bases from J, with 15 bases between. The CDR3 sequence is CSARDSSSRIYEQYF. CDR3 nucleotide sequence: TGCAGTGCTAGAGATTCAAGCAGTAGGATCTACGAGCAGTACTTC.

CDR3 sequence: CASVGGGSEQYV. CDR3 sequence (DNA): TGTGCCAGCGTTGGGGGGGGCTCCGAGCAGTACGTC. The rearrangement links TRBV28 to TRBJ2-7; possibly TRBD2 for D (7 bases). The length of the CDR3 is 12 residues. V was cut by 8 bases and J by 6 bases, with 14 bases left in between. In germline, CDR1 is MDHEN, CDR2 SYDVKM.

This clonotype was picked up many times. V usage is TRBV12-3 or TRBV12-4 and J usage is TRBJ2-7, with no clear D. The length of the CDR3 is 13 residues. Between the trimmed V and J ends, which lost 1 base and 5 bases, there was a span of 9 bases. CDR3 coding DNA: TGTGCCAGCAGTTTAGTCCTGTCACACGAGCAGTACTTC. It specifies CASSLVLSHEQYF.

The V and J genes are TRBV7-2 and TRBJ2-1; the D gene is possibly TRBD1 (6 bases). V lost 4 bases and J lost 7, with 14 bases in between. Germline V lookup: CDR1 SGHTA, CDR2 FQGNSA. This CDR3 has 14 amino acids. The CDR3 reads CASSWGWTVNEQFF. The CDR3 nucleotides read TGTGCCAGCAGCTGGGGGTGGACAGTTAATGAGCAGTTCTTC. Full variable domain (missing parts from reference TRBV7-2 and TRBJ2-1): GAGVSQSPSNKVTEKGKDVELRCDPISGHTALYWYRQSLGQGLEFLIYFQGNSAPDKSGLPSDRFSAERTGGSVSTLTIQRTQQEDSAVYLCASSWGWTVNEQFFGPGTRLTVL.

The CDR3, as DNA: TGCGCCAGCAGTCCAGGGGGAACCAACTATGGCTACACCTTC. It codes for CASSPGGTNYGYTF. The chain joins TRBV4-3 to TRBJ1-2; 7 bases map to TRBD1. CDR3 size: 14 residues. The V segment lost 6 bases and the J segment 2 bases; nucleotides outside the gene matches: 6. The germline V gene encodes CDR1 LGHNA and CDR2 YSLEER.

This clonotype was counted many times. V gene TRBV5-1 combines with J gene TRBJ1-1; possibly TRBD1 for D (6 bases). The CDR3 sequence is 15 residues long. The V end lost 2 bases, the J end lost 1 base, and 12 bases lay between the germline ends. CDR1 is SGHRS and CDR2 is YFSETQ in the germline V gene. The DNA of the CDR3 is TGCGCCAGCAGCTTAGGGGGGGCGAGGAACACTGAAGCTTTCTTT. Residues: CASSLGGARNTEAFF.

The table lists this clonotype with a few counts. V usage is TRBV6-5 and J usage is TRBJ1-2, with 7 positions matching TRBD1. Germline assignment: CDR1 MNHEY and CDR2 SVGAGI. This CDR3 has 15 residues. The junction had 11 bases not matched to a gene; V was cut back by 2 bases and J by 8 bases. For the CDR3, the DNA is TGTGCCAGCAGTTACGATTGGATGACAGGGCTCGGCTACACCTTC. Protein product: CASSYDWMTGLGYTF.

This clonotype was detected only a few times. The rearrangement joins TRBV18 to TRBJ1-2, with D unresolved. Germline-derived CDR1 and CDR2 are KGHSH and LQKENI. The CDR3 totals 14 residues. The V gene lost 3 bases and the J gene lost 5 bases, with 13 bases spanning the gap. CDR3 sequence reads: CASSPYSTPYGYTF. The CDR3 DNA follows: TGTGCCAGCTCACCGTACAGTACTCCATATGGCTACACCTTC.

This chain joins TRBV20-1 and TRBJ1-4; 7 positions match TRBD1. The V gene's germline CDR1 is DFQATT and CDR2 SNEGSKA (reference sequence). V gave up 0 bases and J gave up 3 bases; unmatched junction bases: 1. This CDR3 has 14 residues. Here the CDR3 DNA reads TGCAGTGCTAGAGAGGGGACAGCTAATGAAAAACTGTTTTTT. The encoded protein is CSAREGTANEKLFF.

The V call is TRBV11-2, the J call TRBJ1-2; TRBD1 aligns across 9 bases. The J segment lost 5 bases and the V segment lost 0 bases, leaving 7 bases of the junction unmatched. The CDR3 consists of 16 residues. Germline V gene sequence: CDR1 SGHAT, CDR2 FQNNGV. CDR3 sequence reads: CASSLDLAGTGYGYTF. The CDR3 coding sequence is TGTGCCAGCAGCTTAGATTTAGCCGGGACAGGGTATGGCTACACCTTC.

At least ten counts were recorded for this clonotype. The rearrangement uses TRBV12-3 or TRBV12-4 and TRBJ2-1; TRBD2 aligns across 11 bases. There are 17 residues in the CDR3. V shed 5 bases and J 7 bases; nucleotides not matched to a gene: 13. This CDR3 reads CASSPQASGGFSNEQFF. The DNA for the CDR3 is TGTGCCAGCAGTCCCCAGGCTAGCGGGGGGTTTTCGAATGAGCAGTTCTTC.

The table lists this clonotype with a few counts. The chain couples TRBV20-1 to TRBJ1-6; 7 bases fit TRBD1. CDR1 is DFQATT and CDR2 is SNEGSKA in the germline V gene (reference sequence). With 3 bases clipped from V and 5 bases from J, the junction kept 4 bases outside the gene matches. The length of the CDR3 is 14 residues. CDR3 amino acids: CSARFGTDNSPLHF. CDR3 coding DNA: TGCAGTGCTAGGTTTGGGACAGATAATTCACCCCTCCACTTT.

J is TRBJ2-2 and V is TRBV29-1; D unresolved. Trimming removed 4 bases at V and 5 bases at J, with 5 bases between. The CDR3 spans 11 residues. The germline V gene encodes CDR1 SQVTM and CDR2 ANQGSEA. CDR3 sequence reads: CSVGLTGELFF. As DNA, the CDR3 is TGCAGCGTTGGGTTGACCGGGGAGCTGTTTTTT.

The rearrangement links TRBV29-1 to TRBJ2-2; D gene uncertain. Germline assignment: CDR1 SQVTM and CDR2 ANQGSEA. The V end lost 7 bases, the J end lost 3 bases, and 6 bases lay between the germline ends. The CDR3 spans 11 residues. Here the CDR3 reads CSGGDTGELFF. For the CDR3, the DNA is TGCAGCGGCGGAGACACCGGGGAGCTGTTTTTT.

In this sample, this clonotype turned up a few times. This rearrangement joins TRBV7-2 to TRBJ2-5; 7 positions match TRBD1. Germline CDR1 SGHTA, CDR2 FQGNSA. Germline trimming cut 1 base from V and 1 base from J; bases unmatched to any gene: 3. There are 15 residues in the CDR3. The CDR3 loop reads CASSLVGTAQETQYF. CDR3 nucleotides: TGTGCCAGCAGCTTAGTGGGGACAGCCCAAGAGACCCAGTACTTC. The variable domain in full, completed from reference TRBV7-2 and TRBJ2-5, reads GAGVSQSPSNKVTEKGKDVELRCDPISGHTALYWYRQSLGQGLEFLIYFQGNSAPDKSGLPSDRFSAERTGGSVSTLTIQRTQQEDSAVYLCASSLVGTAQETQYFGPGTRLLVL.

This clonotype was seen a few times. The J gene is TRBJ2-1, the V gene TRBV25-1, with 7 bases matching TRBD1. V trimming: 3 bases; J trimming: 4 bases; junction bases outside the gene matches: 3. Germline CDR1 MGHDK, CDR2 SYGVNS. The length of the CDR3 is 14 residues. CDR3: CASSDSRGYNEQFF. The CDR3 DNA reads TGTGCCAGCAGTGATAGCAGGGGGTACAATGAGCAGTTCTTC.

J is TRBJ2-3 and V is TRBV4-2; 7 bases align to TRBD1. Looked up from germline, CDR1 is LGHNA and CDR2 is YNFKEQ. CDR3 length: 18 amino acids. J gave up 1 base and V 0 bases, and 10 bases lay outside the gene matches. The CDR3 spells CASSQEGQFYGGTDTQYF. The CDR3 coding sequence is TGTGCCAGCAGCCAAGAGGGACAGTTCTATGGGGGCACAGATACGCAGTATTTT.

On this clonotype itself: The conserved phenylalanine or tryptophan is not found at the CDR3 terminus, so this likely reflects a read error. V gene TRBV5-1 combines with J gene TRBJ2-3; D is unresolved. Germline CDR1 SGHRS, CDR2 YFSETQ. Between the trimmed V and J ends, which lost 6 bases and 6 bases, there was a span of 14 bases. The CDR3 totals 13 residues. The CDR3 nucleotides read TGCGCCAGCATGGGAACCGGCGCGGATACGCAGTATTAT. The encoded protein is CASMGTGADTQYY.

This clonotype was seen many times. The chain joins TRBV15 to TRBJ1-2; no reliable D call. The V end was cut by 1 base, the J end by 5 bases, with 8 bases between. CDR3 length equals 13 residues. CDR1 is LNHNV and CDR2 is YYDKDF in the germline V gene (reference sequence). CDR3 DNA: TGTGCCACCAGCAGAGTCGGGATGTATGGCTACACCTTC. This translates into CATSRVGMYGYTF.

The chain links TRBV28 to TRBJ1-2, with D unclear. Trimming shortened V by 5 bases and J by 5 bases, and 15 bases separated the two germline ends. CDR1 and CDR2 (germline): MDHEN, SYDVKM. The CDR3 runs to 14 residues. CDR3 loop: CASSPLLGTYGYTF. CDR3 DNA: TGTGCCAGCAGTCCCCTTCTGGGAACGTATGGCTACACCTTC.

This clonotype showed up just a few times. The chain employs TRBV2 and TRBJ1-2; D is undetermined. The CDR3 runs 14 residues. Germline V gives CDR1 SNHLY, CDR2 FYNNEI. The V end lost 8 bases, the J end lost 0 bases, and 13 bases lay between the germline ends. DNA for the CDR3: TGTGCCAGCGGTAGACAACTTGCTAACTATGGCTACACCTTC. Its protein is CASGRQLANYGYTF.